This T cell receptor (beta chain) derives from a study of monozygotic twins with inflammatory bowel disease. Study observations and caveats: Versus healthy twins, IBD patients showed fewer clonotypes shared with others, especially with disease activity. The results supported no single strong signal or clonotype associated with IBD. Healthy co-twins had higher TCRbeta inverse Simpson diversity than their IBD twins.

Total RNA amounting to roughly 3.5 ug went into each TCR library. After re-calling the 5' RACE reads, TCRdb lists one entry per CDR3 protein, DNA absent. Its clone listing holds about 420,000 distinct CDR3 sequences. A word on this clonotype: What it recognizes is unknown.

Germline V CDR1 and CDR2: KGHDR, SFDVKD. The CDR3 loop spans 13 amino acids. The receptor was derived from a human donor with ulcerative colitis or Crohn's disease, or a healthy co-twin of an affected twin (not recorded which). The specimen was blood. The chain is built from TRBV24-1 and TRBJ1-5; as DNA is missing, the TRBD1 call by TCRdb cannot be tested. CDR3 loop: CATSTGGWQPQHF.